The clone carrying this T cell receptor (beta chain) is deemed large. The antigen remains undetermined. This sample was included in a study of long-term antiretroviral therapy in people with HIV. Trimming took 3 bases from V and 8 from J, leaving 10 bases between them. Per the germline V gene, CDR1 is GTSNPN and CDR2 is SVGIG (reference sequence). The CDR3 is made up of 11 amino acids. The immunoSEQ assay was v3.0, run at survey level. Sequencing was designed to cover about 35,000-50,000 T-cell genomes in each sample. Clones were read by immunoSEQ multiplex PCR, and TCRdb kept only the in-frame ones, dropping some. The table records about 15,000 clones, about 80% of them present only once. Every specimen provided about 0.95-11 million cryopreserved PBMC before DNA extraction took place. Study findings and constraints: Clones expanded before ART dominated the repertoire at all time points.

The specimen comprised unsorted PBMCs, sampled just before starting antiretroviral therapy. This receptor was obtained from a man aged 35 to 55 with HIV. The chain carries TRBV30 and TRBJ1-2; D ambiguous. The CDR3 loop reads CAWRVGLGYTF. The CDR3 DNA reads TGTGCCTGGAGGGTTGGACTGGGCTACACCTTC.